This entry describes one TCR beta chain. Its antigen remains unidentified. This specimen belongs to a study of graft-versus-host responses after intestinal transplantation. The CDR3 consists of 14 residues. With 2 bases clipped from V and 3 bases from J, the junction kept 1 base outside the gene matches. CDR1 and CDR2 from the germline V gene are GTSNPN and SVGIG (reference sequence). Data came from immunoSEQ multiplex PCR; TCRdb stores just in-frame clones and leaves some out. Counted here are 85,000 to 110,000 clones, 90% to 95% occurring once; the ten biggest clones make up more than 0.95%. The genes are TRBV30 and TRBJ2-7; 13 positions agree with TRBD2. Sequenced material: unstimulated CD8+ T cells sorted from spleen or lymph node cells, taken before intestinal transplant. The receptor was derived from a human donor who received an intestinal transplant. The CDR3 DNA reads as TGTGCCTGGAGTTGGACTAGCGGGGGCTACGAGCAGTACTTC. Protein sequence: CAWSWTSGGYEQYF.